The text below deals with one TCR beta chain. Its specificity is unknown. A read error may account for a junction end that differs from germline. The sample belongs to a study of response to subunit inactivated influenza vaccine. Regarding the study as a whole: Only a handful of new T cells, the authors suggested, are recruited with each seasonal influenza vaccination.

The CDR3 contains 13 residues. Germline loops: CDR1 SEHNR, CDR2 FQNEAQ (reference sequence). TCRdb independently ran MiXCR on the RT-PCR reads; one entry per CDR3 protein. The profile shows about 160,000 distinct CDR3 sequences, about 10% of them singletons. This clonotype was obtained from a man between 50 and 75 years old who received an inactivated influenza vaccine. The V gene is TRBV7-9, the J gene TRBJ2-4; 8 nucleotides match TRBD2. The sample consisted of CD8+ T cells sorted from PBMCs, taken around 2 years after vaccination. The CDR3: CASSSPAGGHFSF. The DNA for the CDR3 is TGTGCCAGCAGCTCCCCTGCGGGAGGACACTTTTCCTTC.